This TCR beta chain was recorded in a study of T cell changes during pregnancy in multiple sclerosis. The CDR3 is 18 amino acids. CDR1 is LNHDA, CDR2 SQIVND, per germline (reference sequence). The ends were cut back, 2 bases at V and 0 bases at J, with 17 bases in the middle. TCRdb keeps only in-frame clones here, not all; method: immunoSEQ multiplex PCR. Here the sample spans roughly 79,000 clones, over 80% being singletons. The sequences come from CD4+ T cells from peripheral blood mononuclear cells, collected before pregnancy. The chain uses TRBV19 and TRBJ1-3, with D tentatively TRBD1 (5 bases). This clonotype originated in a female donor with multiple sclerosis, enrolled in a pregnancy study. Here the CDR3 DNA reads TGTGCCAGTAGTATAAGGTCCTTGGACGGACACTCTGGAAACACCATATATTTT. Its protein product is CASSIRSLDGHSGNTIYF.